The present TCR beta chain was sequenced within a study of T cell responses to AZD1222 COVID-19 vaccine (dated by TCRdb to the early 2020s). For context, the study as a whole: AZD1222 recipients with second doses at about 4 weeks or about 12 weeks were pooled, because spike-specific TCR depth and breadth did not differ between schedules. TCR sequencing was performed for 230 to 250 trial participants, of whom around 200 were given two doses of AZD1222 and approximately 25 were given two doses of MenACWY control vaccine. Trial participants were enrolled by age into 18-55, 56-69 and 70-plus year subgroups, with around 150, 28 and 57 TCR-sequenced participants respectively.

The CDR3 regions of human TCRbeta chains were analyzed by immunosequencing. The published analysis was carried out like this. Repertoire TCRs were matched against a reference library of SARS-CoV-2-specific TCRs generated with the MIRA antigen-specificity platform. Breadth was defined as the fraction of unique TCRs that were SARS-CoV-2-associated, and depth was defined as the fraction of total T cells that were SARS-CoV-2-associated. Each spike-specific TCR was assigned to its reactive spike region and to a CD4 or CD8 class using the MIRA data. Log10-transformed breadth and depth values were compared by one-way ANOVA with Sidak's multiple comparisons tests. In TCRdb, the immuneACCESS table is reduced to in-frame sequences with V and J assigned. These tables do not hold every clone; where another copy was compared, an unresolved V gene accounts for under half, and the others remain unexplained. V, J and clone size are those of that table, while D and trimming were read from the DNA. The sample records 95,000 to 110,000 clones, around 91% of which are singletons. The ten largest clones add up to less than 25% of the sample.

General findings and caveats noted by the study authors: Epitopes outside the regions mutated in the B.1.351 and B.1.1.7 variants were reportedly recognized by nearly half of the unique spike-specific TCRs. Participants were mostly white British, with more females than males. The authors suggested clonal diversity may have been underestimated. Conclusions about previously exposed vaccinees were limited because only six AZD1222 recipients were SARS-CoV-2 seropositive at baseline. Because no samples from the day 14 peak response were available, repertoires could be characterized only after the peak T cell response. The 56-69-year group was small, and its depth increase did not reach significance, likely because of low power. The whole spike protein was spanned by vaccine-associated CD4 TCRs, and dominant responses were seen in regions 160-218 and 743-854. After two AZD1222 doses, spike-specific TCR breadth and depth were significantly higher than at day 0 and than in MenACWY recipients.

Explained via the paper, the time point label denotes: baseline before first vaccination. Vaccinee samples were obtained from the UK trials COV001 and COV002, which included a single-blind randomized controlled phase 2/3 trial of AZD1222 (ChAdOx1 nCoV-19) in healthy adults. For TCRbeta chain sequencing, PBMC samples from trial participants were taken at day 0 and at day 28 after the second dose. Concerning this clone: What antigen it recognizes has not been identified. No base-level quality is on record; no much larger clone is a single base apart.

Source: peripheral blood, taken on day 0 of AZD1222 vaccination. The receptor was derived from an adult in good health.

The nucleotides are TGCGCCAGCAGCAAAAGGGACACAGGGGGCCATGAGCAGTTCTTC. It specifies CASSKRDTGGHEQFF. The chain couples TRBV5-1 to TRBJ2-1; 9 central bases correspond to TRBD1. The CDR3 holds 15 amino acids from the cysteine to the phenylalanine. CDR3 DNA is the only sequence kept; it has 45 bases, read in frame from the first base. The germline V gene supplies CDR1 SGHRS and CDR2 YFSETQ. The germline V and J ends show losses of 4 bases and 8 bases respectively, and no gene match explains 10 bases of the junction.